Each of the 14 T cell receptor beta chains below was sequenced from the same sample in a study of blood T cells in healthy people across ages. Next came a second PCR, run for about 6 to 12 cycles, which used a sample-barcoded 5' primer along with a J-beta primer mix. Using its own MiXCR run on the 5' RACE reads, TCRdb lists one record per CDR3 protein. This sample has under 1,100,000 distinct CDR3 sequences, with 20% to 25% found just once. The sample was also linked to a second study, of T cells of mothers and their children.

The sample was blood. The source of these receptors is a girl aged 2-10 years in good health.

This clonotype was seen a handful of times. This rearrangement joins TRBV6-5 to TRBJ2-3; perhaps TRBD2 as D (5 bases). V shed 2 bases and J shed 1 base, with 13 bases lying between them. Germline V gene data show CDR1 as MNHEY and CDR2 as SVGAGI. The CDR3 is made up of 16 amino acids. CDR3 region: CASSYGVYGGTDTQYF. The CDR3 bases are TGTGCCAGCAGTTACGGCGTCTACGGGGGCACAGATACGCAGTATTTT.

This clonotype was detected a few times. The chain joins TRBV4-1 to TRBJ2-7; 7 bases map to TRBD2. The germline V gene has CDR1 MGHRA and CDR2 YSYEKL. The CDR3 is made up of 17 amino acids. Losses at the gene ends were 0 bases for V and 3 bases for J; bases not matched to a gene: 11. The CDR3 DNA reads TGCGCCAGCAGCCAAGAGAGGGCGGGAGACCCCAACTACGAGCAGTACTTC. Protein product: CASSQERAGDPNYEQYF.

The chain carries TRBV2 and TRBJ2-6; 8 bases fit TRBD1. The J segment lost 0 bases and the V segment lost 7 bases, leaving 8 bases of the junction unmatched. The CDR3 totals 17 residues. Germline loops: CDR1 SNHLY, CDR2 FYNNEI. Here the CDR3 DNA reads TGTGCCAGCAAAGCCGGGACAGGAGTCTCTGGGGCCAACGTCCTGACTTTC. Translating it yields CASKAGTGVSGANVLTF.

The V gene is TRBV5-8, the J gene TRBJ2-3; TRBD1 matches at 7 bases. The V segment lost 4 bases and the J segment 2 bases; nucleotides outside the gene matches: 10. Germline V CDR1 and CDR2: SGHTS, YDEGEE. The CDR3 extends over 16 amino acids. In nucleotides, the CDR3 is TGTGCCAGCAGCAGCCCCGGGACAGACAACACAGATACGCAGTATTTT. Translation gives CASSSPGTDNTDTQYF.

The V call is TRBV3-1, the J call TRBJ2-7; D is possibly TRBD2 (6 bases). Germline CDR1 is LGHDT and CDR2 is YNNKEL (reference sequence). This CDR3 contains 14 residues. The V gene lost 0 bases and the J gene lost 6 bases, with 12 bases spanning the gap. The CDR3 sequence is CASSQDRREVEQYF. The CDR3 bases are TGTGCCAGCAGCCAAGATCGGAGGGAAGTCGAGCAGTACTTC.

A few counts support this clonotype. The chain employs TRBV11-1 and TRBJ2-7, with a tentative D call TRBD1 (6 bases). Trimming pared 5 bases from V and 2 bases from J, leaving 16 bases between. This CDR3 has 15 amino acids. Germline assignment: CDR1 SGHAT and CDR2 FQDESV (reference sequence). The CDR3 loop is CASSATGTLPYEQYF. For the CDR3, the DNA is TGTGCCAGCAGCGCGACCGGGACACTCCCCTACGAGCAGTACTTC.

This clonotype occurred a few times. V is TRBV29-1 and J is TRBJ2-1; TRBD1 agrees at 8 bases. This CDR3 has 14 amino acids. Germline V gives CDR1 SQVTM, CDR2 ANQGSEA. The ends lost 0 bases at V and 9 bases at J; junction bases unmatched: 7. The CDR3 nucleotides read TGCAGCGTTGAAGATCAGCAGGGGGCGATTGAGCAGTTCTTC. Its translation is CSVEDQQGAIEQFF.

The chain carries TRBV6-1 and TRBJ2-1; unclear D gene. V gave up 3 bases and J gave up 0 bases, with 12 bases separating them. CDR1 MNHNS and CDR2 SASEGT come from the germline V gene. This CDR3 is built from 16 residues. The CDR3 loop reads CASSENPPTSYNEQFF. The CDR3 nucleotides read TGTGCCAGCAGTGAGAACCCGCCCACCTCCTACAATGAGCAGTTCTTC.

The chain links TRBV29-1 to TRBJ1-1, with D uncertain. The CDR3 runs to 14 residues. Germline V gene sequence: CDR1 SQVTM, CDR2 ANQGSEA. Trimming stripped 5 bases from V and 5 bases from J, with 18 bases between. CDR3 protein: CSVPGTSVMTEAFF. CDR3 nucleotide sequence: TGCAGCGTTCCCGGAACGTCGGTGATGACTGAAGCTTTCTTT. Full variable domain (remainder filled in from reference TRBV29-1 and TRBJ1-1): SAVISQKPSRDICQRGTSLTIQCQVDSQVTMMFWYRQQPGQSLTLIATANQGSEATYESGFVIDKFPISRPNLTFSTLTVSNMSPEDSSIYLCSVPGTSVMTEAFFGQGTRLTVV.

The chain uses TRBV9 and TRBJ2-1; 7 nucleotides align to TRBD1. There are 15 residues in the CDR3. Looked up from germline, CDR1 is SGDLS and CDR2 is YYNGEE. Trimming removed 0 bases from V and 4 bases from J; junction bases left unmatched: 4. Written as DNA, the CDR3 is TGTGCCAGCAGCGTAGCGGGACAGATTTACAATGAGCAGTTCTTC. This codes for CASSVAGQIYNEQFF.

This sequence joins TRBV2 and TRBJ2-1; D gene uncertain. Matching the DNA end better, TRBJ2-5 makes the J call doubtful. The CDR3 has 14 residues. The V gene's germline CDR1 is SNHLY and CDR2 FYNNEI. The CDR3 protein is CASSPGPTGETQYF. The CDR3 coding sequence is TGTGCCAGCAGTCCCGGTCCTACTGGGGAGACCCAGTACTTC.

This rearrangement joins TRBV29-1 to TRBJ2-5; the D is unclear. The J call is uncertain, as TRBJ2-1 better fits the DNA end. Looked up from germline, CDR1 is SQVTM and CDR2 is ANQGSEA. The CDR3 totals 11 residues. The CDR3 spells CSVGQLNEQFF. In nucleotides, the CDR3 is TGCAGCGTTGGGCAGCTGAATGAGCAGTTCTTC.

Concerning this clonotype: The junction shows a germline mismatch at one end, possibly a read error. The gene calls are TRBV20-1 and TRBJ2-5; the match to TRBD2 covers 9 bases. The CDR3 totals 12 residues. Germline CDR1 DFQATT, CDR2 SNEGSKA (reference sequence). This CDR3 reads CSAAGGVETPYF. The CDR3 bases are TGCAGTGCAGCGGGAGGCGTTGAGACCCCGTACTTC.

This clonotype was counted a single time. The gene calls are TRBV6-1 and TRBJ2-5, with 13 bases lining up with TRBD2. With 6 bases clipped from V and 4 bases from J, the junction kept 20 bases outside the gene matches. CDR3 length equals 20 residues. CDR1 is MNHNS, CDR2 SASEGT, per germline. Written as DNA, the CDR3 is TGTGCCAGCAGCCTCTTGGCCTTAGGGACTAGCGGGATAGGTGGAGAGACCCAGTACTTC. Residues: CASSLLALGTSGIGGETQYF.